Below are 26 T cell receptor beta chains sequenced from a single sample in a study of OX40 agonist ivuxolimab in advanced cancers. TCRdb's table, derived via immunoSEQ multiplex PCR, lists solely in-frame clones and lacks some. The top ten clones hold roughly 10% of a sample with roughly 12,000 clones, around 80% of them seen once. The material was CD4+ or CD8+ T cells sorted from blood, obtained in a trial of the OX40 agonist ivuxolimab. These receptors were obtained from an adult with an advanced solid tumor such as melanoma, head and neck, liver or kidney cancer.

The J gene is TRBJ2-7, the V gene TRBV7-9; TRBD1 might be the D (6 bases). The CDR3 runs 13 residues. V was pared by 7 bases and J by 1 base, with 11 bases between. Per germline, CDR1 SEHNR and CDR2 FQNEAQ (reference sequence). The CDR3 is CASTSDRSYEQYF. CDR3 DNA: TGTGCCAGCACTTCGGACAGATCCTACGAGCAGTACTTC.

The rearrangement links TRBV5-6 to TRBJ2-1, with 9 bases fitting TRBD1. CDR3 length: 16 amino acids. V lost 5 bases to trimming and J lost 0 bases; unmatched junction nucleotides: 6. CDR1 is SGHDT, CDR2 YYEEEE, per germline. Here the CDR3 reads CASSRQGEGSYNEQFF. Here the CDR3 DNA reads TGTGCCAGCAGTCGACAGGGGGAAGGCTCCTACAATGAGCAGTTCTTC.

CDR3 coding DNA: TGTGCCAGCTCACCATCAGCCACGAACACTGAAGCTTTCTTT. Encoded protein: CASSPSATNTEAFF. The chain recombines TRBV18 with TRBJ1-1; D gene unclear. Trimming took 2 bases from V and 1 from J, leaving 8 bases between them. Germline assignment: CDR1 KGHSH and CDR2 LQKENI. The CDR3 extends over 14 amino acids.

The chain is built from TRBV5-4 and TRBJ2-7, with TRBD2 matching over 9 bases. Losses at the gene ends were 2 bases for V and 11 bases for J; bases not matched to a gene: 23. The CDR3 is made up of 18 amino acids. The V gene's germline CDR1 is SGHNT and CDR2 YYREEE (reference sequence). The DNA of the CDR3 is TGTGCCAGCAGCTTTAACGGTGCTAGCGGGGCCTCCAGGGAAGAGGAGTACTTC. This translates into CASSFNGASGASREEEYF.

The chain combines TRBV30 with TRBJ1-1; the D is unclear. CDR3 length: 12 residues. CDR1 and CDR2 from the germline V gene are GTSNPN and SVGIG (reference sequence). Trimming removed 3 bases from V and 3 bases from J, with 8 bases in between. The CDR3 region is CAWRDLDTEAFF. In DNA, the CDR3 is TGTGCCTGGAGGGACTTGGACACTGAAGCTTTCTTT.

The chain carries TRBV14 and TRBJ2-3, with TRBD2 matching 11 bases. This CDR3 is 18 amino acids long. Germline CDR1 reads SGHDN; CDR2 reads FVKESK. The V and J ends lost 4 bases and 2 bases, in that order; junction bases with no gene match: 11. The CDR3 DNA reads as TGTGCCAGCAGCCCCCGAACCCCGACTAGCGGGGACACAGATACGCAGTATTTT. It translates to CASSPRTPTSGDTDTQYF.

The chain combines TRBV5-8 with TRBJ1-6, with unresolved D. The CDR3 runs to 16 residues. With 4 bases removed from V and 6 bases from J, the gap between germline ends came to 17 bases. Germline CDR1 is SGHTS and CDR2 is YDEGEE. CDR3 protein: CASSLPRVRSNSPLHF. For the CDR3, the DNA is TGTGCCAGCAGCCTACCACGAGTCAGGAGTAATTCACCCCTCCACTTT. The variable domain in full, completed from reference TRBV5-8 and TRBJ1-6, reads EAGVTQSPTHLIKTRGQQATLRCSPISGHTSVYWYQQALGLGLQFLLWYDEGEERNRGNFPPRFSGRQFPNYSSELNVNALELEDSALYLCASSLPRVRSNSPLHFGNGTRLTVT.

The CDR3 DNA follows: TGTGCCAGTAGTATAGGGGGCGCGAACACCATATATTTT. Its protein is CASSIGGANTIYF. The V call is TRBV19, the J call TRBJ1-3; possibly TRBD1 for D (5 bases). This CDR3 is 13 amino acids long. Trimming stripped 1 base from V and 7 bases from J, with 8 bases between. The germline V gene encodes CDR1 LNHDA and CDR2 SQIVND (reference sequence).

The chain employs TRBV7-3 and TRBJ2-7, with D uncertain. The CDR3 runs 12 residues. The germline V and J ends were trimmed by 2 bases and 7 bases, with 9 bases remaining between them. The germline V gene encodes CDR1 SGHTA and CDR2 FQGTGA. CDR3: CASSLARGEQYF. For the CDR3, the DNA is TGTGCCAGCAGCTTAGCTCGCGGAGAGCAGTACTTC.

The chain is built from TRBV5-6 and TRBJ2-1; D may match TRBD1 or TRBD2 (6 bases each). Germline-derived CDR1 and CDR2 are SGHDT and YYEEEE. The germline V and J ends were trimmed by 0 bases and 4 bases, with 17 bases remaining between them. The CDR3 extends over 17 amino acids. In DNA, the CDR3 is TGTGCCAGCAGCTTGGCGGTTTGGGGGGCGGGTTACAATGAGCAGTTCTTC. This sequence encodes CASSLAVWGAGYNEQFF. Drawing the rest from reference TRBV5-6 and TRBJ2-1, the complete variable domain is DAGVTQSPTHLIKTRGQQVTLRCSPKSGHDTVSWYQQALGQGPQFIFQYYEEEERQRGNFPDRFSGHQFPNYSSELNVNALLLGDSALYLCASSLAVWGAGYNEQFFGPGTRLTVL.

This clone was seen just once. The CDR3 loop reads CASRPSGGLNTGELFF. In nucleotides, the CDR3 is TGTGCCAGCAGACCGAGCGGGGGTCTGAACACCGGGGAGCTGTTTTTT. The V and J genes are TRBV4-2 and TRBJ2-2, with TRBD2 identical over 8 bases. After removal of 6 bases from V and 1 base from J, the junction contained 7 bases not matched to a gene. CDR3 length equals 16 residues. Germline lookup yields CDR1 LGHNA and CDR2 YNFKEQ.

The chain carries TRBV6-1 and TRBJ2-7, with 11 bases that match TRBD2. In germline, CDR1 is MNHNS, CDR2 SASEGT. CDR3 length: 15 amino acids. The V gene end was trimmed by 1 base and the J gene end by 4 bases; junction bases not matched to a gene: 3. The CDR3 loop reads CASSEGSGGGYEQYF. The CDR3 bases are TGTGCCAGCAGTGAAGGTAGCGGGGGGGGATACGAGCAGTACTTC.

The chain couples TRBV4-1 to TRBJ1-5; D is unclear. Looked up from germline, CDR1 is MGHRA and CDR2 is YSYEKL. V shed 2 bases and J shed 3 bases, with 11 bases lying between them. The CDR3 loop spans 15 amino acids. The chain's CDR3 is CASSQIVMSNQPQHF. The CDR3 bases are TGCGCCAGCAGCCAAATAGTCATGTCCAATCAGCCCCAGCATTTT.

The J gene is TRBJ2-7, the V gene TRBV30; possibly TRBD2 for D (5 bases). The V end lost 1 base, the J end lost 3 bases, and 7 bases lay between the germline ends. The CDR3 is made up of 12 amino acids. From germline, CDR1 is GTSNPN and CDR2 SVGIG (reference sequence). DNA for the CDR3: TGTGCCTGGAGTGAGGCGGGCTACGAGCAGTACTTC. This gives the protein CAWSEAGYEQYF.

This chain links TRBV6-1 with TRBJ2-1, with D possibly being TRBD1 or TRBD2 (6 bases each). Between the trimmed V and J ends, which lost 3 bases and 0 bases, there was a span of 9 bases. Germline assignment: CDR1 MNHNS and CDR2 SASEGT. CDR3 size: 15 residues. In DNA form, the CDR3 reads TGTGCCAGCAGTGATGGAGGGGGCTCCTACAATGAGCAGTTCTTC. This translates into CASSDGGGSYNEQFF.

This chain uses TRBV5-1 with TRBJ2-7, with D maybe TRBD1 (6 bases). V was trimmed by 0 bases and J by 0 bases, leaving 10 bases between them. Germline V gives CDR1 SGHRS, CDR2 YFSETQ. The CDR3 totals 15 residues. This chain's CDR3 is CASSLGTASSYEQYF. CDR3 in DNA: TGCGCCAGCAGCTTGGGGACAGCGAGCTCCTACGAGCAGTACTTC.

The chain links TRBV21-1 to TRBJ1-1. TRBV21-1 is annotated as a pseudogene. The CDR3 runs to 16 residues. The CDR3 region has the DNA TGTGCCAGCAGCAAGGGCAGGGGAGGTGGGTACACTGAAGCTTTCTTT. Amino acid sequence: CASSKGRGGGYTEAFF.

The V gene is TRBV19, the J gene TRBJ1-1; possible D gene TRBD1, 5 bases. The CDR3 consists of 13 residues. CDR1 is LNHDA, CDR2 SQIVND, per germline (reference sequence). The V and J ends lost 7 bases and 5 bases respectively, with 14 bases between them. The DNA of the CDR3 is TGTGCCAGTACGGCAGGGCTAAAAACTGAAGCTTTCTTT. Its protein product is CASTAGLKTEAFF.

V is TRBV18 and J is TRBJ2-7, with a tentative D call TRBD2 (6 bases). Germline assignment: CDR1 KGHSH and CDR2 LQKENI. V shed 3 bases and J shed 6 bases, with 9 bases lying between them. This CDR3 has 12 residues. The CDR3 spells CASSPGSLEQYF. CDR3 nucleotides: TGTGCCAGCTCACCCGGGAGTCTCGAGCAGTACTTC.

This rearrangement joins TRBV27 to TRBJ2-7, with a tentative D call TRBD2 (7 bases). The CDR3 length is 14 residues. Germline values: CDR1 MNHEY, CDR2 SMNVEV (reference sequence). The V gene lost 5 bases and the J gene lost 1 base, with 12 bases spanning the gap. The chain's CDR3 is CASSLRGGSYEQYF. CDR3 coding DNA: TGTGCCAGCAGTCTGAGGGGGGGGTCCTACGAGCAGTACTTC.

This clone came up a few times. This chain uses TRBV4-1 with TRBJ2-3; D gene uncertain. CDR3 length equals 17 residues. Germline CDR1 MGHRA, CDR2 YSYEKL. V lost 0 bases to trimming and J lost 0 bases, with 13 bases between them. The CDR3 sequence is CASSQDRPQSSTDTQYF. The CDR3 DNA follows: TGCGCCAGCAGCCAAGATAGGCCCCAAAGTAGCACAGATACGCAGTATTTT.

The chain carries TRBV14 and TRBJ1-5; D unresolved. Trimming cost V 2 bases and J 7 bases, with 9 bases left between them. Per germline, CDR1 SGHDN and CDR2 FVKESK. CDR3 length: 13 amino acids. The CDR3: CASSQRTDQPQHF. The CDR3 DNA sequence: TGTGCCAGCAGCCAAAGGACCGACCAGCCCCAGCATTTT. The complete variable domain, with remaining parts taken from reference TRBV14 and TRBJ1-5, reads EAGVTQFPSHSVIEKGQTVTLRCDPISGHDNLYWYRRVMGKEIKFLLHFVKESKQDESGMPNNRFLAERTGGTYSTLKVQPAELEDSGVYFCASSQRTDQPQHFGDGTRLSIL.

This chain connects TRBV29-1 to TRBJ1-3; 7 bases are a match to TRBD1. This CDR3 is built from 14 residues. From germline, CDR1 is SQVTM and CDR2 ANQGSEA. Losses at the gene ends were 7 bases for V and 0 bases for J; bases not matched to a gene: 6. CDR3 loop: CSAAGTVSGNTIYF. Here the CDR3 DNA reads TGCAGCGCCGCAGGGACAGTCTCTGGAAACACCATATATTTT.

The chain links TRBV6-5 to TRBJ2-7; D may be TRBD1 or TRBD2 (5 bases each). V lost 6 bases, J lost 0 bases, and 9 bases lay in between. CDR1 and CDR2 (germline): MNHEY, SVGAGI. The CDR3 totals 13 residues. The chain's CDR3 is CASSRDGSYEQYF. CDR3 DNA sequence: TGTGCCAGCAGCCGGGACGGCTCCTACGAGCAGTACTTC.

This clone was counted a few times. This chain connects TRBV20-1 to TRBJ1-1, with TRBD1 matching 7 bases. Looked up from germline, CDR1 is DFQATT and CDR2 is SNEGSKA (reference sequence). The CDR3 extends over 11 amino acids. The ends lost 1 base at V and 10 bases at J; junction bases unmatched: 3. The CDR3: CSARAPGGAFF. The DNA for the CDR3 is TGCAGTGCTAGAGCCCCAGGGGGAGCTTTCTTT.

The chain couples TRBV7-6 to TRBJ1-1; D call uncertain. Germline CDR1 SGHVS, CDR2 FNYEAQ. This CDR3 contains 12 residues. Trimming shortened V by 6 bases and J by 4 bases, and 9 bases separated the two germline ends. CDR3 loop: CASSLGTTEAFF. DNA of the CDR3: TGTGCCAGCAGTCTCGGAACCACTGAAGCTTTCTTT.